What follows describes a single T cell receptor beta chain. Germline-derived CDR1 and CDR2 are MNHEY and SMNVEV (reference sequence). The CDR3 totals 15 residues. With 0 bases removed from V and 4 bases from J, the gap between germline ends came to 12 bases. The sort gate was single viable CD3+CD4+CD8-CD45RO+ cells for memory CD4+ T cells. Donors' CMV status reflects serum IgG against pp150, pp28, p38, p52. This table comes from immunoSEQ multiplex PCR, and its TCRdb copy is limited to in-frame clones, with some not included. The sample has 40,000 to 50,000 clones, approximately 81% seen once. This sample was taken from a study of memory CD4+ T cells and cytomegalovirus serostatus.

The sequenced sample was memory CD4+ T cells from blood. This receptor was identified in an adult in good health and CMV-seropositive. J is TRBJ2-5 and V is TRBV27; D may be TRBD1 (5 bases). CDR3 in DNA: TGTGCCAGCAGTTTATCTACAGGAAGTCGAGAGACCCAGTACTTC. As protein: CASSLSTGSRETQYF.